This is a list of T cell receptor beta chains from one sample in a study of blood T cells in healthy people across ages. TCRdb independently ran MiXCR on the 5' RACE reads; one entry per CDR3 protein. The sample lists under 2 million distinct CDR3 sequences, about 31% occurring once. Sequencing was performed on blood. These receptor sequences come from a woman in her 30s in good health. Each CDR3 is given with its conserved first and last residue. D genes are given only for firm matches. The size of a clone is reported for some rows only, either as once, few or many, or as a class for expanded clones.

abundance	v_gene	d_gene	j_gene	CDR3aa	CDR3nt
many	TRBV27	-	TRBJ2-1	CASTLTGTTSNEQFF	TGTGCCAGCACCCTGACAGGTACAACGAGTAATGAGCAGTTCTTC
few	TRBV20-1	TRBD2	TRBJ2-3	CSARDSRLAGVTNTQYF	TGCAGTGCTAGAGATTCCCGACTAGCGGGGGTGACGAATACGCAGTATTTT
-	TRBV27	TRBD1	TRBJ2-7	CAGSLDSGGYEQYF	TGTGCCGGCAGTTTAGATTCAGGGGGTTACGAGCAGTACTTC
-	TRBV6-1	TRBD2	TRBJ2-7	CASSVSPVAGAEQYF	TGTGCCAGCAGTGTTTCCCCCGTAGCGGGAGCCGAGCAGTACTTC
-	TRBV20-1	-	TRBJ2-1	CSARDRFFDEQFF	TGCAGTGCTAGAGATCGCTTCTTCGATGAGCAGTTCTTC
few	TRBV5-1	-	TRBJ2-6	CASSLERDSGANVLTF	TGCGCCAGCAGCTTGGAAAGGGATTCCGGGGCCAACGTCCTGACTTTC
-	TRBV5-1	-	TRBJ2-7	CASSLRHHSTVTYEQYF	TGCGCCAGCAGCTTGAGGCACCACTCGACAGTCACCTACGAGCAGTACTTC
few	TRBV28	-	TRBJ1-4	CASSPGTPGEKLFF	TGTGCCAGCAGCCCCGGGACCCCTGGGGAAAAACTGTTTTTT
few	TRBV10-2	TRBD2	TRBJ2-7	CASSWRLAGGHQTSYEQYF	TGCGCCAGCAGTTGGAGACTAGCGGGGGGCCATCAAACTTCCTACGAGCAGTACTTC
many	TRBV6-5	TRBD2	TRBJ2-5	CASSTRGGETQYF	TGTGCCAGCAGCACACGGGGGGGTGAGACCCAGTACTTC
-	TRBV7-9	-	TRBJ2-1	CASIVLRPNEQFF	TGTGCCAGCATCGTGCTACGACCCAATGAGCAGTTCTTC
-	TRBV3-1	-	TRBJ1-1	CASSQDFRAFF	TGTGCCAGCAGCCAAGATTTCCGAGCTTTCTTT
-	TRBV6-2/TRBV6-3	-	TRBJ2-7	CASSYYPGIPYEQYF	TGTGCCAGCAGTTACTATCCAGGGATCCCCTACGAGCAGTACTTC
-	TRBV15	-	TRBJ2-7	CATSRDMEIQYF	TGTGCCACCAGCAGAGACATGGAGATCCAGTACTTC
-	TRBV27	-	TRBJ2-7	CASSLSLYDYEQYF	TGTGCCAGCAGTTTATCGTTATACGACTACGAGCAGTACTTC
few	TRBV28	-	TRBJ2-1	CASSFEDPLYNEQFF	TGTGCCAGCAGTTTTGAGGACCCTCTCTACAATGAGCAGTTCTTC
few	TRBV27	-	TRBJ1-5	CASSFSGRGNQPQHF	TGTGCCAGCAGTTTCTCGGGGAGGGGCAATCAGCCCCAGCATTTT
many	TRBV4-2	TRBD1	TRBJ2-1	CASSQDWTGGGDEQFF	TGTGCCAGCAGCCAAGATTGGACAGGGGGCGGGGATGAGCAGTTCTTC
-	TRBV28	-	TRBJ1-1	CASSLGTPRTEAFF	TGTGCCAGCAGTTTGGGCACCCCGAGGACTGAAGCTTTCTTT
-	TRBV29-1	TRBD2	TRBJ2-3	CSAGRGVQGTDTQYF	TGCAGCGCCGGCCGGGGGGTACAGGGCACAGATACGCAGTATTTT
-	TRBV9	-	TRBJ2-2	CASSTRQANTGELFF	TGTGCCAGCAGCACCCGACAGGCGAACACCGGGGAGCTGTTTTTT
-	TRBV4-2	TRBD2	TRBJ2-1	CASSQRLAGGSFSSYNEQFF	TGTGCCAGCAGCCAAAGACTAGCGGGAGGGTCCTTCAGCTCCTACAATGAGCAGTTCTTC
few	TRBV7-3	TRBD2	TRBJ2-1	CASSLVSGGRSSYNEQFF	TGTGCCAGCAGCTTAGTTAGCGGGGGGCGGAGCTCCTACAATGAGCAGTTCTTC
-	TRBV20-1	-	TRBJ2-1	CSATLWAKENEQFF	TGCAGTGCCACCTTGTGGGCAAAGGAAAATGAGCAGTTCTTC
-	TRBV14	-	TRBJ2-5	CASSHLIGQRVETQYF	TGTGCCAGCAGCCACCTAATAGGACAGAGAGTGGAGACCCAGTACTTC
many	TRBV20-1	TRBD2	TRBJ2-1	CSARSVTSGSFNEQFF	TGCAGTGCTAGATCGGTGACTAGCGGGAGTTTTAATGAGCAGTTCTTC
-	TRBV7-9	-	TRBJ2-1	CASSLPDSSSYNEQFF	TGTGCCAGCAGCTTGCCCGACTCGAGCTCCTACAATGAGCAGTTCTTC
-	TRBV15	-	TRBJ1-2	CATSRERVANYGYTF	TGTGCCACCAGCAGAGAGAGGGTGGCTAACTATGGCTACACCTTC
once	TRBV7-8	TRBD2	TRBJ2-5	CASSWTSGRSDEQYF	TGTGCCAGCAGCTGGACTAGCGGGAGGTCCGATGAGCAGTACTTC
-	TRBV7-3	TRBD2	TRBJ2-1	CASSLSTSAGGRNEQFF	TGTGCCAGCAGCTTAAGTACTAGTGCGGGGGGGCGGAATGAGCAGTTCTTC
-	TRBV12-3/TRBV12-4	-	TRBJ2-2	CASSADVTGELFF	TGTGCCAGCAGTGCGGACGTAACCGGGGAGCTGTTTTTT
many	TRBV12-3/TRBV12-4	-	TRBJ2-1	CASSLGQTTFEQFF	TGTGCCAGCAGTTTGGGACAAACTACATTTGAGCAGTTCTTC
-	TRBV5-1	-	TRBJ2-7	CASSLTGLRSSYEQYF	TGCGCCAGCAGCTTGACGGGACTTAGGAGCTCCTACGAGCAGTACTTC
-	TRBV20-1	-	TRBJ1-1	CSASRDTEAFF	TGCAGTGCTAGCCGGGACACTGAAGCTTTCTTT
-	TRBV20-1	-	TRBJ1-2	CSARGGGPDGYTF	TGCAGTGCTAGAGGTGGGGGACCCGATGGCTACACCTTC
-	TRBV7-9	-	TRBJ2-1	CASSLAEEGANEQFF	TGTGCCAGCAGCTTAGCGGAGGAGGGGGCCAATGAGCAGTTCTTC
-	TRBV27	-	TRBJ2-2	CASSFTHTGELFF	TGTGCCAGCAGCTTCACCCACACCGGGGAGCTGTTTTTT
few	TRBV5-5	-	TRBJ2-3	CASSVSLLAQYF	TGTGCCAGCAGCGTGAGTCTACTGGCGCAGTATTTT
-	TRBV10-3	-	TRBJ2-2	CAISDPTKANTGELFF	TGTGCCATCAGTGACCCCACAAAGGCGAACACCGGGGAGCTGTTTTTT
few	TRBV20-1	-	TRBJ1-2	CRTHASSNYGYTF	TGCAGGACCCACGCGTCCTCTAACTATGGCTACACCTTC
-	TRBV18	-	TRBJ1-4	CASSPRDGTNEKLFF	TGTGCCAGCTCACCACGGGACGGCACTAATGAAAAACTGTTTTTT
-	TRBV20-1	-	TRBJ1-1	CSAREAHGITEAFF	TGCAGTGCTAGAGAGGCCCACGGGATCACTGAAGCTTTCTTT
-	TRBV6-5	-	TRBJ2-3	CASSWGAGRPPDTQYF	TGTGCCAGCAGCTGGGGGGCCGGACGACCCCCAGATACGCAGTATTTT
-	TRBV19	TRBD2	TRBJ2-1	CASSIALAGGDEQFF	TGTGCCAGTAGTATAGCACTAGCGGGAGGTGATGAGCAGTTCTTC
-	TRBV6-5	-	TRBJ2-7	CASARSGEYEQYF	TGTGCCAGCGCCCGGTCAGGGGAATACGAGCAGTACTTC
few	TRBV27	-	TRBJ2-7	CATQSAGAYEQYF	TGTGCCACCCAGTCCGCAGGGGCCTACGAGCAGTACTTC
-	TRBV6-1	TRBD1	TRBJ1-5	CASRGQIPGNQPQHF	TGTGCCAGCAGGGGACAGATTCCTGGCAATCAGCCCCAGCATTTT
-	TRBV5-1	-	TRBJ1-1	CASSWGGLPRNTEAFF	TGCGCCAGCAGCTGGGGAGGCCTTCCTCGGAACACTGAAGCTTTCTTT
few	TRBV28	TRBD1	TRBJ2-1	CASSRFGTGLYNEQFF	TGTGCCAGCAGTAGATTCGGGACAGGGCTTTACAATGAGCAGTTCTTC
-	TRBV6-6	-	TRBJ1-6	CASLQSNYSYNSPLHF	TGTGCCAGCCTACAATCCAACTACTCCTATAATTCACCCCTCCACTTT
few	TRBV20-1	-	TRBJ2-7	CSATYTSYEQYF	TGCAGTGCTACTTATACCTCCTACGAGCAGTACTTC
few	TRBV7-9	-	TRBJ2-7	CASSTGTFYEQYF	TGTGCCAGCAGCACCGGGACTTTCTACGAGCAGTACTTC
few	TRBV24-1	-	TRBJ2-1	CATSDWFHNEQFF	TGTGCCACCAGTGACTGGTTCCACAATGAGCAGTTCTTC
-	TRBV27	-	TRBJ1-5	CASSPSRGDSNQPQHF	TGTGCCAGCAGTCCCTCGAGGGGGGATAGCAATCAGCCCCAGCATTTT
many	TRBV10-3	TRBD2	TRBJ2-3	CAISEGLAGGTDTQYF	TGTGCCATCAGTGAGGGACTAGCGGGGGGCACAGATACGCAGTATTTT
-	TRBV9	-	TRBJ1-2	CASSLGGVTNYGYTF	TGTGCCAGCAGCCTAGGGGGGGTTACTAACTATGGCTACACCTTC
few	TRBV15	TRBD2	TRBJ2-7	CATSRDSGLGDYEQYF	TGTGCCACCAGCAGAGATTCGGGACTAGGAGACTACGAGCAGTACTTC
-	TRBV18	-	TRBJ2-5	CASSPGPGPVTQYF	TGTGCCAGCTCACCCGGACCAGGTCCGGTGACCCAGTACTTC
few	TRBV9	-	TRBJ2-7	CASSVAASETYEQYF	TGTGCCAGCAGCGTTGCGGCTAGCGAGACCTACGAGCAGTACTTC
few	TRBV15	-	TRBJ1-5	CATSSNGQYNQPQHF	TGTGCCACCAGCAGTAACGGACAGTATAATCAGCCCCAGCATTTT